This TCR beta chain was identified during a study of T cell responses to AZD1222 COVID-19 vaccine. Sequenced by immunoSEQ multiplex PCR; TCRdb stores in-frame clones only, minus some. The table includes about 140,000 clones, 90% to 95% detected once. The CDR3 is 14 amino acids. Germline assignment: CDR1 SGHRS and CDR2 YFSETQ. V was cut by 6 bases and J by 6 bases, with 17 bases left in between. This clonotype was obtained from an adult who had recovered from COVID-19. The chain is built from TRBV5-1 and TRBJ2-3; D may match TRBD1 or TRBD2 (5 bases each). Sequenced material: peripheral blood, taken after recovery from COVID-19. This chain's CDR3 is CASTLGVAADTQYF. In DNA, the CDR3 is TGCGCCAGCACCCTGGGGGTGGCGGCGGATACGCAGTATTTT.